A single sample is the source of the 22 T cell receptor beta chains below, sequenced in a study of glioma-infiltrating T cells (TCRdb year 2016). For sequencing, an Illumina MiSeq was employed. TCR alpha and beta CDR3 regions were amplified with the iRepertoire nested amplicon-rescue multiplex PCR (arm-PCR) platform from RNA. TCRdb passed the public sequencing reads through fastp at Q25 and MiXCR, retaining productive beta sequences. Every entry covers one CDR3 protein and lists the most common genes and DNA from its rows. The sample includes around 350,000 distinct CDR3 sequences, with roughly two fifths observed a single time. The ten largest clones represent 9.5% to 15% of the sample. The sequencing input was glioma tissue, nonneoplastic brain tissue, or PBMCs (not recorded which). The receptors derive from a human donor with low-grade glioma or glioblastoma, undergoing nonglioma brain surgery, or in good health (not recorded which).

This clonotype was observed a handful of times. The J gene is TRBJ1-4, the V gene TRBV7-9, with unresolved D. V gave up 5 bases and J gave up 1 base, with 17 bases separating them. This CDR3 has 17 residues. CDR1 and CDR2 from the germline V gene are SEHNR and FQNEAQ (reference sequence). CDR3 in amino acids: CASSLDTYFKTNEKLFF. The CDR3, as DNA: TGTGCCAGCAGCCTCGACACGTACTTCAAAACTAATGAAAAACTGTTTTTT.

Of note for this clonotype: A junction end diverges from the germline sequence, so it may reflect a read error. The rearrangement links TRBV20-1 to TRBJ1-6; D is possibly TRBD1 (5 bases). The CDR3 spans 17 residues. Germline V gives CDR1 DFQATT, CDR2 SNEGSKA (reference sequence). This chain's CDR3 is CSPSPWGERSYNSPLHF. The CDR3 coding sequence is TGCAGTCCTAGCCCCTGGGGGGAAAGGTCCTATAATTCACCCCTCCACTTT.

The chain is built from TRBV6-2 or TRBV6-3 and TRBJ1-5; no clear D. This CDR3 spans 16 amino acids. Germline CDR1 reads MNHEY; CDR2 reads SVGEGT. With 0 bases removed from V and 7 bases from J, the gap between germline ends came to 16 bases. CDR3 bases: TGTGCCAGCAGTTACTCGTACCCGGGAGGCAGGCAGCCCCAGCATTTT. Amino acid sequence: CASSYSYPGGRQPQHF.

At least ten counts were recorded for this clonotype. V is TRBV6-1 and J is TRBJ2-1; D possibly corresponds to TRBD2 (5 bases). V was cut by 6 bases and J by 2 bases, with 14 bases left in between. This CDR3 is 15 amino acids long. Germline V gives CDR1 MNHNS, CDR2 SASEGT. The CDR3 DNA is TGTGCCAGCAGCCTCGGGGTTCACGCCTACAATGAGCAGTTCTTC. This translates into CASSLGVHAYNEQFF.

This clonotype appeared a single time. The J gene is TRBJ2-2, the V gene TRBV4-1; maybe TRBD2 (5 bases). This CDR3 is built from 15 residues. The germline V gene encodes CDR1 MGHRA and CDR2 YSYEKL. V lost 8 bases, J lost 1 base, and 14 bases lay in between. The CDR3 region has the DNA TGCGCCAGCGGCCTGGAGAGCGGGAACACCGGGGAGCTGTTTTTT. Protein product: CASGLESGNTGELFF.

This clonotype was counted a few times. The V and J genes are TRBV20-1 and TRBJ1-3; 9 bases align to TRBD1. CDR3 size: 14 residues. The V gene's germline CDR1 is DFQATT and CDR2 SNEGSKA (reference sequence). Trimming took 0 bases from V and 4 from J; bases not matched to a gene: 1. CDR3 bases: TGCAGTGCTAGAGACGGGACAGGGGGAAACACCATATATTTT. It is translated as CSARDGTGGNTIYF.

This clonotype showed up just a few times. This chain's CDR3 is CASKGTTGNEKLFF. In DNA, the CDR3 is TGTGCCAGCAAAGGGACGACGGGTAATGAAAAACTGTTTTTT. This rearrangement joins TRBV6-1 to TRBJ1-4; the D gene is possibly TRBD1 (5 bases). Per germline, CDR1 MNHNS and CDR2 SASEGT. The CDR3 has 14 amino acids. Trimming pared 7 bases from V and 4 bases from J, leaving 13 bases between.

Concerning this clonotype itself: A much larger clone is a single base away; this may be a read error. V and J are TRBV6-5 and TRBJ2-1; D possibly corresponds to TRBD2 (6 bases). This CDR3 has 16 residues. Germline V gene data show CDR1 as MNHEY and CDR2 as SVGAGI. Trimming shortened V by 6 bases and J by 1 base, and 16 bases separated the two germline ends. CDR3 bases: TGTGCCAGCAGAGGAAAAGCGGGTCGATCCTACAATGAGCAGTTCTTC. It translates to CASRGKAGRSYNEQFF.

The rearrangement joins TRBV27 to TRBJ1-2; 9 bases map to TRBD1. Losses at the gene ends were 5 bases for V and 8 bases for J; bases not matched to a gene: 15. The CDR3 is made up of 16 amino acids. Looked up from germline, CDR1 is MNHEY and CDR2 is SMNVEV (reference sequence). CDR3: CASSPATGTGCFGYTF. The DNA of the CDR3 is TGTGCCAGCAGTCCAGCTACCGGGACAGGGTGCTTCGGCTACACCTTC.

This clonotype was observed a few times. The rearrangement uses TRBV7-9 and TRBJ1-4, with 8 bases aligning to TRBD1. Trimming cost V 2 bases and J 5 bases; bases outside gene matches: 7. This CDR3 region has 16 residues. The germline V gene has CDR1 SEHNR and CDR2 FQNEAQ (reference sequence). The CDR3 DNA reads as TGTGCCAGCAGCTTAAGAGGGGCAGGGGGCAATGAAAAACTGTTTTTT. This translates into CASSLRGAGGNEKLFF.

Ten or more counts support this clonotype. The chain uses TRBV28 and TRBJ2-7, with a tentative D call TRBD2 (6 bases). This CDR3 region has 15 residues. The V end was cut by 4 bases, the J end by 3 bases, with 16 bases between. CDR1 MDHEN and CDR2 SYDVKM come from the germline V gene. The CDR3 loop is CASSSRGWSDYEQYF. The CDR3 DNA is TGTGCCAGCAGTTCCCGGGGGTGGAGCGACTACGAGCAGTACTTC. The whole variable domain, filled in from reference TRBV28 and TRBJ2-7, reads DVKVTQSSRYLVKRTGEKVFLECVQDMDHENMFWYRQDPGLGLRLIYFSYDVKMKEKGDIPEGYSVSREKKERFSLILESASTNQTSMYLCASSSRGWSDYEQYFGPGTRLTVT.

At least ten counts were recorded for this clonotype. The CDR3 coding sequence is TGTGCCAGCAGGGATGGGGGCAGGGGGAACGAGCAGTACTTC. As protein: CASRDGGRGNEQYF. The rearrangement joins TRBV27 to TRBJ2-7; TRBD1 aligns across 7 bases. V shed 6 bases and J 5 bases; nucleotides not matched to a gene: 10. CDR3 length: 14 amino acids. Germline CDR1 reads MNHEY; CDR2 reads SMNVEV (reference sequence).

The chain couples TRBV6-1 to TRBJ2-3, with D possibly TRBD2 on 5 matching bases. Germline CDR1 is MNHNS and CDR2 is SASEGT. The CDR3 spans 16 residues. V lost 0 bases and J lost 8, with 18 bases in between. The chain's CDR3 is CASSEAAGPSIGTQYF. As DNA, the CDR3 is TGTGCCAGCAGTGAAGCGGCGGGCCCGTCGATAGGTACGCAGTATTTT.

This clonotype was found many times. The V call is TRBV6-1, the J call TRBJ2-3; 7 bases are shared with TRBD1. This CDR3 is built from 14 residues. The trim removed 6 bases at V and 5 bases at J, leaving 8 bases unmatched. From germline, CDR1 is MNHNS and CDR2 SASEGT. The CDR3 protein is CASRRTGGIDTQYF. CDR3 in DNA: TGTGCCAGCAGAAGGACAGGTGGTATAGATACGCAGTATTTT.

This clonotype was detected once. This chain joins TRBV24-1 and TRBJ1-1, with unresolved D. The CDR3 length is 15 residues. Germline assignment: CDR1 KGHDR and CDR2 SFDVKD. Trimming pared 3 bases from V and 9 bases from J, leaving 19 bases between. The CDR3 DNA reads TGTGCCACCAGTGATCGGAACAATCTTGTCGAGAAAGCTTTCTTT. Amino acids: CATSDRNNLVEKAFF.

The V call is TRBV6-2 or TRBV6-3, the J call TRBJ2-1, with 7 bases that match TRBD1. The germline CDR1 and CDR2 sequences are MNHEY and SVGEGT. This CDR3 is built from 14 residues. The V gene end was trimmed by 7 bases and the J gene end by 6 bases; junction bases not matched to a gene: 9. The CDR3 spells CASIAWGQTNEQFF. DNA of the CDR3: TGTGCCAGCATCGCATGGGGACAGACCAATGAGCAGTTCTTC.

The chain couples TRBV12-3 or TRBV12-4 to TRBJ2-1; D gene unclear. There are 13 residues in the CDR3. Trimming took 2 bases from V and 5 from J, leaving 7 bases between them. CDR3 DNA sequence: TGTGCCAGCAGTTTATGGGCGGACAATGAGCAGTTCTTC. The encoded protein is CASSLWADNEQFF.

Comment on this clonotype: A much larger clonotype is one base distant, so this may be a read error. The V gene is TRBV28, the J gene TRBJ1-1; D uncertain. Germline V gives CDR1 MDHEN, CDR2 SYDVKM. The CDR3 consists of 13 residues. The CDR3 nucleotides are TGTGCCAGCAGTCTGGACGGGAACACTAAAGCTTTCTTT. Residues: CASSLDGNTKAFF. Together with reference TRBV28 and TRBJ1-1, the CDR3 gives the full variable domain: DVKVTQSSRYLVKRTGEKVFLECVQDMDHENMFWYRQDPGLGLRLIYFSYDVKMKEKGDIPEGYSVSREKKERFSLILESASTNQTSMYLCASSLDGNTKAFFGQGTRLTVV.

This clonotype has just a few counts. The genes are TRBV20-1 and TRBJ2-3; unclear D gene. The CDR3 extends over 13 amino acids. Germline V CDR1 and CDR2: DFQATT, SNEGSKA (reference sequence). Trimming cost V 0 bases and J 0 bases, with 4 bases left between them. The CDR3 sequence is CSAREASTDTQYF. In nucleotides, the CDR3 is TGCAGTGCTAGAGAAGCCAGCACAGATACGCAGTATTTT.

This clonotype was seen only a few times. This chain joins TRBV3-1 and TRBJ2-1, with TRBD1 matching 7 bases. This CDR3 has 15 amino acids. Germline V CDR1 and CDR2: LGHDT, YNNKEL (reference sequence). Unmatched junction bases numbered 1, after V lost 0 bases and J lost 2 bases. CDR3 residues: CASSQEGGPYNEQFF. DNA for the CDR3: TGTGCCAGCAGCCAAGAAGGGGGCCCCTACAATGAGCAGTTCTTC.

With regard to this clonotype: The missing conserved phenylalanine or tryptophan at the end of this CDR3 makes a read error likely. The chain carries TRBV6-2 or TRBV6-3 and TRBJ2-7; D ambiguous. Germline loops: CDR1 MNHEY, CDR2 SVGEGT. V lost 6 bases, J lost 7 bases, and 25 bases lay in between. This CDR3 contains 16 residues. The CDR3 nucleotides are TGTGCCAGCAGCTCGTCGGGTCCCGTCTCCTACAATGAGCAGTACCTC. Its protein is CASSSSGPVSYNEQYL.

About this clonotype itself: Possible read error: a much larger clone is one base away. The CDR3 bases are TGCAGTGCTAGACCCGGACTAGCGGGTTACAATGAGCAGTCCTTC. Amino acids: CSARPGLAGYNEQSF. The gene calls are TRBV20-1 and TRBJ2-1, with 11 bases fitting TRBD2. The CDR3 loop spans 15 amino acids. Germline V gene sequence: CDR1 DFQATT, CDR2 SNEGSKA (reference sequence).